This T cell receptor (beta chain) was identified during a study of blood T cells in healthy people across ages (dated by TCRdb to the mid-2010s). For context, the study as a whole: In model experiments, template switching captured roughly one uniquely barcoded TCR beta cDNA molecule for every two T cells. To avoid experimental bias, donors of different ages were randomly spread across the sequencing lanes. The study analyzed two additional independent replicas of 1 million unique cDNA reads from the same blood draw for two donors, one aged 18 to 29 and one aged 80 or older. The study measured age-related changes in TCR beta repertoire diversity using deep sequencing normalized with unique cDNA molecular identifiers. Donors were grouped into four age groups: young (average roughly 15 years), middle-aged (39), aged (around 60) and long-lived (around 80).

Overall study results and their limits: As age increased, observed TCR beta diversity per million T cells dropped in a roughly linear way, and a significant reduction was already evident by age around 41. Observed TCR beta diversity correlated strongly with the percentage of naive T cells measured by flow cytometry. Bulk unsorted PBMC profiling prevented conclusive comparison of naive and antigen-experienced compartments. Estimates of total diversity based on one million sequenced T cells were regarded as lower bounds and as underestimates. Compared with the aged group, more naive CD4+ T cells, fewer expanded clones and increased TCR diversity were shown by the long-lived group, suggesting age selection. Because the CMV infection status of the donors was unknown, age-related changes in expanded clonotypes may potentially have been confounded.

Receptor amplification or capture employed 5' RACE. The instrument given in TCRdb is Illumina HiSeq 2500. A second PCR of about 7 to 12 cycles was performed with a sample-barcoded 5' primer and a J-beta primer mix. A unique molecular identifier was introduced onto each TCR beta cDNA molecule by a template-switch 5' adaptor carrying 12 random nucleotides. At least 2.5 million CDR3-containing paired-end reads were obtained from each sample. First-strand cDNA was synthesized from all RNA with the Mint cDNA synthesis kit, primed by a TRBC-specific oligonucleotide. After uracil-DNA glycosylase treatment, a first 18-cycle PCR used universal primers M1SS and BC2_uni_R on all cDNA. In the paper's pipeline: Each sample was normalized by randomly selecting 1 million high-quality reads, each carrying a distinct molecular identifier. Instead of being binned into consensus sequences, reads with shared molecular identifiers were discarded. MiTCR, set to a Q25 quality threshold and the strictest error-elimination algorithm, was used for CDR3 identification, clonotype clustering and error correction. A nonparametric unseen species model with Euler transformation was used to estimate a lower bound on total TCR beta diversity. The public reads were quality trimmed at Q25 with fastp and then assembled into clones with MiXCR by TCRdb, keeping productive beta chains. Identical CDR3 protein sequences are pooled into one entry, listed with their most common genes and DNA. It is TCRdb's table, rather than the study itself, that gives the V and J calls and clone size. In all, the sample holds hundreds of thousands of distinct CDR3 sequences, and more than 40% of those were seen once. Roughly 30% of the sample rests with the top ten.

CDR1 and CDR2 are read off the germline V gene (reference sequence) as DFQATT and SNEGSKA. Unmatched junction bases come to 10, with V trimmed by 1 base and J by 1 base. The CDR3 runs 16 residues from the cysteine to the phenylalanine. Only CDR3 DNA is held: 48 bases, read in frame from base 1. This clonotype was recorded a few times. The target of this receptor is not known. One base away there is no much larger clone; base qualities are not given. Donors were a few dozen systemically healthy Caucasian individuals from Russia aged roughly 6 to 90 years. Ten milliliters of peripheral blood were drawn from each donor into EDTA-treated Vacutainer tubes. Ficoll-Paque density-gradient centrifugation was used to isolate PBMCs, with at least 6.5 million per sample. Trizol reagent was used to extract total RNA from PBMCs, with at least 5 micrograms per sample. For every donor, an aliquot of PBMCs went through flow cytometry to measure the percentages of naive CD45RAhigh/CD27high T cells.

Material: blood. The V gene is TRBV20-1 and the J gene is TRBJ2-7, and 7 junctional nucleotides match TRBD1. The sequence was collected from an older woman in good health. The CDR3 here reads CSARVSRRGLSYEQYF. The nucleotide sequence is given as TGCAGTGCTAGAGTTTCCAGAAGGGGGCTTTCCTACGAGCAGTACTTC.